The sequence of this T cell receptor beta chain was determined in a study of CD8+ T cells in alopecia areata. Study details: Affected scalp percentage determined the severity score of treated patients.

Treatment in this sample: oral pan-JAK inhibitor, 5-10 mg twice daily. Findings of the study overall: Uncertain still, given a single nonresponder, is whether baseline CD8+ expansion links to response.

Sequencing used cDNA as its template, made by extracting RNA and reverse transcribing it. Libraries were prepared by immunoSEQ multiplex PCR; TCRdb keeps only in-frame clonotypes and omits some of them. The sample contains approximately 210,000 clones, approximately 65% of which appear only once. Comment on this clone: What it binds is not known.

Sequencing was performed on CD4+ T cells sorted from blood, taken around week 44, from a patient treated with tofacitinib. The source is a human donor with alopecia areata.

The CDR3 sequence: CSVVGTQGAIGYTF. In DNA form, the CDR3 reads TGCAGCGTTGTAGGTACCCAGGGGGCAATTGGCTACACCTTC. The rearrangement joins TRBV29-1 to TRBJ1-2; 8 bases align to TRBD1. V lost 4 bases, J lost 7 bases, and 11 bases stayed unmatched. The length of the CDR3 is 14 residues. CDR1 and CDR2 from the germline V gene are SQVTM and ANQGSEA. The variable domain in full, completed from reference TRBV29-1 and TRBJ1-2, reads SAVISQKPSRDICQRGTSLTIQCQVDSQVTMMFWYRQQPGQSLTLIATANQGSEATYESGFVIDKFPISRPNLTFSTLTVSNMSPEDSSIYLCSVVGTQGAIGYTFGSGTRLTVV.